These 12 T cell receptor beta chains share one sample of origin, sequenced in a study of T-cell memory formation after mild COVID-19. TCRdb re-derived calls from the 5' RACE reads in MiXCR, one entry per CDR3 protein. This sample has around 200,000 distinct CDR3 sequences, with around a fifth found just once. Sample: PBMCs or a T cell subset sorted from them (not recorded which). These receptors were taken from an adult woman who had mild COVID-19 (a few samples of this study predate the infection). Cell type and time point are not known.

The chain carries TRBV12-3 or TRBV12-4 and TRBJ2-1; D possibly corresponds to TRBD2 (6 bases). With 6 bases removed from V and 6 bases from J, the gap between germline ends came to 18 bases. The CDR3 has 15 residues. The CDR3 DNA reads TGTGCCAGCAGCCCCGCGGGACTCGCGTCCAATGAGCAGTTCTTC. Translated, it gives CASSPAGLASNEQFF.

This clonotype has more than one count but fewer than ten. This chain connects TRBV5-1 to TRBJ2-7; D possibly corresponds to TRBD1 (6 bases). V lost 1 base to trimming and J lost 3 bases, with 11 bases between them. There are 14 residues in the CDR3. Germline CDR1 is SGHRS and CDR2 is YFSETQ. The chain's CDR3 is CASSLTQGFYEQYF. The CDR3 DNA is TGCGCCAGCAGCTTGACCCAGGGGTTCTACGAGCAGTACTTC. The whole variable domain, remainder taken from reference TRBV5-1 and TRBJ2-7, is KAGVTQTPRYLIKTRGQQVTLSCSPISGHRSVSWYQQTPGQGLQFLFEYFSETQRNKGNFPGRFSGRQFSNSRSEMNVSTLELGDSALYLCASSLTQGFYEQYFGPGTRLTVT.

Here the CDR3 DNA reads TGTGCCAGCAGTTACTCGGAGCTTAACTATGGCTACACCTTC. Amino acids: CASSYSELNYGYTF. The chain employs TRBV6-2 or TRBV6-3 and TRBJ1-2; no reliable D call. Germline-derived CDR1 and CDR2 are MNHEY and SVGEGT. The CDR3 has 14 amino acids. The V end was cut by 0 bases, the J end by 1 base, with 6 bases between.

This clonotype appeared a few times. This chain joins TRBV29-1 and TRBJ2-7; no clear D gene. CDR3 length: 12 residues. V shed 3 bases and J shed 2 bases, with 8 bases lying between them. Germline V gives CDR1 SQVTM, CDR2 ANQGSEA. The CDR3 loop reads CSVDEGTYEQYF. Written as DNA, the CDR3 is TGCAGCGTTGATGAAGGGACCTACGAGCAGTACTTC.

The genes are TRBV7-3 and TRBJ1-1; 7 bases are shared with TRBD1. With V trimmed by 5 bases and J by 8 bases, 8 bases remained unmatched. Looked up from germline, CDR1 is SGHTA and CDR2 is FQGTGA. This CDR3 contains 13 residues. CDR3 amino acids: CASSLSLGGEAFF. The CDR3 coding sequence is TGTGCCAGCAGCCTTTCCCTAGGGGGCGAAGCTTTCTTT.

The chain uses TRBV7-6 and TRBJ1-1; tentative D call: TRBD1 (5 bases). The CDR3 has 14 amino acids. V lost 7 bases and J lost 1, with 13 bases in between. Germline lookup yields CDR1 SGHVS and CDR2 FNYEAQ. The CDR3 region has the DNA TGTGCCAGCACTCAGCAGGGAGGGAACACTGAAGCTTTCTTT. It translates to CASTQQGGNTEAFF.

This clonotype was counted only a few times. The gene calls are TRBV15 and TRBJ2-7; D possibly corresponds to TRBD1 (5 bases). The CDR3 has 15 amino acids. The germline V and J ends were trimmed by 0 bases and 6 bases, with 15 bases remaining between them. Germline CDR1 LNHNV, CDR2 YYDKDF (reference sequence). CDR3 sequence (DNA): TGTGCCACCAGCAGAGATGAAGGGTCAGGGTCCGAGCAGTACTTC. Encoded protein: CATSRDEGSGSEQYF.

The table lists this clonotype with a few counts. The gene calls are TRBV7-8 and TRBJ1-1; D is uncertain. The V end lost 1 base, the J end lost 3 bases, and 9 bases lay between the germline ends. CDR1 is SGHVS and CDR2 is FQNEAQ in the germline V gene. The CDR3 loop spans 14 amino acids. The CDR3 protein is CASSLENRYTEAFF. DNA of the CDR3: TGTGCCAGCAGCTTAGAAAACAGATACACTGAAGCTTTCTTT.

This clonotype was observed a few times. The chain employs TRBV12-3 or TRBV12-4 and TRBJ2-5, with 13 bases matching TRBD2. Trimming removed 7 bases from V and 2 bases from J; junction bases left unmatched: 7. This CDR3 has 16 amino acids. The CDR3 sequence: CASTLGLAGAQETQYF. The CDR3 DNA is TGTGCCAGCACCCTCGGACTAGCGGGGGCACAAGAGACCCAGTACTTC.

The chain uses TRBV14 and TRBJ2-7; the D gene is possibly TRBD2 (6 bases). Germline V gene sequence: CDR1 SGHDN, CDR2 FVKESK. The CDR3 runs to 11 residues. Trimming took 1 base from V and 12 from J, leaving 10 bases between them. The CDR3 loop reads CASSQGGDLYF. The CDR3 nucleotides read TGTGCCAGCAGCCAAGGGGGGGACCTGTACTTC.

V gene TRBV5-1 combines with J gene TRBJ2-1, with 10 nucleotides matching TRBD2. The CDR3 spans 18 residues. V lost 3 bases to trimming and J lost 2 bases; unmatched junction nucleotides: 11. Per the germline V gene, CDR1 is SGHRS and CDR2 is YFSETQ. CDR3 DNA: TGCGCCAGCAGCTGGGCCGGGACTAGCGAGTTCCCCTACAATGAGCAGTTCTTC. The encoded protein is CASSWAGTSEFPYNEQFF.

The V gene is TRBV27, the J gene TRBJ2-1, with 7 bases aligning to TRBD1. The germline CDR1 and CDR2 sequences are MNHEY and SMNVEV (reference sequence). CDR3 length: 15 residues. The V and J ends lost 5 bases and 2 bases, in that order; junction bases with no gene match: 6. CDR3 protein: CASSPQQGPYNEQFF. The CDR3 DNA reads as TGTGCCAGCAGTCCGCAACAGGGGCCCTACAATGAGCAGTTCTTC.